This entry lists 7 T cell receptor beta chains sequenced from one sample in a study of T cell repertoires in cytomegalovirus infection. MiXCR, run by TCRdb on the reads, gives a single entry per CDR3 protein. The data show around 740,000 distinct CDR3 sequences, with 35% seen just once and around 3% held by the top ten. Material for sequencing was PBMCs. Every receptor here comes from a human donor in good health (CMV status not recorded). Some clones in this sample may be carry-over from other donors' samples.

This clonotype was observed a single time. V gene TRBV20-1 combines with J gene TRBJ2-3; 10 nucleotides line up with TRBD2. J lost 7 bases, V lost 4 bases, and 5 bases had no gene match. CDR3 length: 13 amino acids. Germline CDR1 is DFQATT and CDR2 is SNEGSKA (reference sequence). The CDR3 DNA follows: TGCAGTGCTAAGATAGCGGGGGGAAATACGCAGTATTTT. Residues: CSAKIAGGNTQYF.

On this clonotype itself: The conserved final phenylalanine or tryptophan is absent from the CDR3, which likely points to a read error. This chain links TRBV4-1 with TRBJ2-7; D remains ambiguous. The CDR3 is 14 amino acids. The ends were cut back, 0 bases at V and 4 bases at J, with 10 bases in the middle. Germline V gives CDR1 MGHRA, CDR2 YSYEKL. This CDR3 reads CASSQDRPGYEQYL. DNA for the CDR3: TGCGCCAGCAGCCAAGATCGTCCAGGTTACGAGCAGTACTTA.

This clonotype has just a few counts. V usage is TRBV2 and J usage is TRBJ2-3, with TRBD2 matching 8 bases. Germline CDR1 is SNHLY and CDR2 is FYNNEI. After removal of 5 bases from V and 2 bases from J, the junction contained 21 bases not matched to a gene. The CDR3 is 20 residues long. The CDR3 is CASSSGGSGTLRTDTDTQYF. CDR3 coding DNA: TGTGCCAGCAGTTCAGGCGGTAGCGGGACACTCAGAACCGACACAGATACGCAGTATTTT.

This chain joins TRBV28 and TRBJ1-1; D is uncertain. The CDR3 length is 12 residues. V lost 3 bases and J lost 10, with 12 bases in between. Per the germline V gene, CDR1 is MDHEN and CDR2 is SYDVKM. The CDR3 loop is CASSLGSLGAFF. Written as DNA, the CDR3 is TGTGCCAGCAGTTTGGGAAGTTTGGGAGCTTTCTTT.

On this clonotype: A much larger clone differs by one base, so this may be a read error. The chain employs TRBV7-2 and TRBJ1-2; 9 bases are a match to TRBD1. The germline V gene has CDR1 SGHTA and CDR2 FQGNSA. The CDR3 contains 16 residues. The chain's CDR3 is CASSLPRDRVRDGYPF. The CDR3 nucleotides are TGTGCCAGCAGCTTACCCCGGGACAGGGTGAGGGATGGCTACCCCTTC.

The gene calls are TRBV6-5 and TRBJ2-2, with 15 bases identical to TRBD2. Trimming removed 5 bases from V and 3 bases from J; junction bases left unmatched: 4. Looked up from germline, CDR1 is MNHEY and CDR2 is SVGAGI. The CDR3 consists of 17 residues. The CDR3 spells CASSRTSGRGYTGELFF. As DNA, the CDR3 is TGTGCCAGCAGTAGGACTAGCGGGAGGGGGTACACCGGGGAGCTGTTTTTT.

The chain recombines TRBV5-4 with TRBJ2-1, with D unresolved. Deletions cut 1 base from V and 7 bases from J, with 6 bases between. The CDR3 is 12 amino acids. CDR1 SGHNT and CDR2 YYREEE come from the germline V gene (reference sequence). CDR3 nucleotide sequence: TGTGCCAGCAGCTTGACCGAAAATGAGCAGTTCTTC. Residues: CASSLTENEQFF. The full variable domain, its missing parts supplied by reference TRBV5-4 and TRBJ2-1, is ETGVTQSPTHLIKTRGQQVTLRCSSQSGHNTVSWYQQALGQGPQFIFQYYREEENGRGNFPPRFSGLQFPNYSSELNVNALELDDSALYLCASSLTENEQFFGPGTRLTVL.